These T cell receptor beta chains were read from a single sample in a study of cytomegalovirus exposure and HLA in healthy donors. Method: immunoSEQ multiplex PCR; TCRdb's copy keeps in-frame clones and lacks some. There are around 150,000 clones in the sample; about 74% occur only once, and 2.5% to 3.5% lies in the top ten. The sequenced sample consisted of PBMCs. All receptors derive from a man in his forties or fifties in good health and CMV-seronegative. The CDR3 runs from the conserved cysteine through the conserved F or W. The D gene is left open where the match is weak. The size entry is marked missing in some rows and otherwise reads once, few, many or a size class.

>.|TRBJ1-5|TRBV5-6|.|15
TGTGCCAGCAGCTTGGGGGGAGGTAGCAATCAGCCCCAGCATTTT
CASSLGGGSNQPQHF
>.|TRBJ2-5|TRBV9|.|16
TGTGCCAGCAGCGTAGCAGTAGCGGAGGGGCAAGAGACCCAGTACTTC
CASSVAVAEGQETQYF
>.|TRBJ2-7|TRBV2|.|15
TGTGCCAGCAGGATGGACACGGCTGGTACCTACGAGCAGTACTTC
CASRMDTAGTYEQYF
>.|TRBJ1-1|TRBV5-6|.|13
TGTGCCAGCAGCCCGGCGGTACAGGCTGAAGCTTTCTTT
CASSPAVQAEAFF
>.|TRBJ1-6|TRBV6-1|.|15
TGTGCCAGCAGTGAAGCGTGGGAGGGTAACTCACCCCTCCACTTT
CASSEAWEGNSPLHF
>.|TRBJ2-7|TRBV9|.|15
TGTGCCAGCAGCGTAGGTGGGGCCACGATCTACGAGCAGTACTTC
CASSVGGATIYEQYF
>TRBD2|TRBJ2-5|TRBV28|.|15
TGTGCCAGCAGAAACCAGGGACTAGGTTGGGAGACCCAGTACTTC
CASRNQGLGWETQYF
>TRBD1|TRBJ1-5|TRBV7-2|.|15
TGTGCCAGCAGCCCCATGGGACAGGGAAATCAGCCCCAGCATTTT
CASSPMGQGNQPQHF
>TRBD1|TRBJ2-5|TRBV7-9|.|14
TGTGCCAGCGGCCGGGACAGGGGGCAAGAGACCCAGTACTTC
CASGRDRGQETQYF
>.|TRBJ2-7|TRBV18|.|14
TGTGCCAGCTCACCTCCCTCCGGACTACGGGAGCAGTACTTC
CASSPPSGLREQYF
>.|TRBJ1-5|TRBV7-2|few|17
TGTGCCAGCAGCTTAGGTCGCAGGGCCGATAGCAATCAGCCCCAGCATTTT
CASSLGRRADSNQPQHF
>.|TRBJ2-7|TRBV28|.|17
TGTGCCAGCAGTCCGGCAGGGCCCACTGTATGGCGTGACGAGCAGTACTTC
CASSPAGPTVWRDEQYF
>.|TRBJ2-2|TRBV6-1|.|15
TGTGCCAGCAGGGAATTGACTGTGAACACCGGGGAGCTGTTTTTT
CASRELTVNTGELFF
>TRBD1|TRBJ1-2|TRBV30|.|15
TGTGCCTGGAGGATCGGGGACAGGGGGCTCTATGGCTACACCTTC
CAWRIGDRGLYGYTF
>.|TRBJ2-3|TRBV6-1|once|10
TGTGCCAGCCGGGGAGGTACGCAGTATTTT
CASRGGTQYF
>TRBD1|TRBJ2-7|TRBV10-1|.|19
TGCGCCAGCAGCCCAAGGGGGACAGGGGGCTCAAGGGGCTCCTACGAGCAGTACTTC
CASSPRGTGGSRGSYEQYF
>TRBD1|TRBJ2-7|TRBV4-1|.|17
TGCGCCAGCAGCCAAATTACCGGGACAGGGGCCTCCTACGAGCAGTACTTC
CASSQITGTGASYEQYF
>TRBD1|TRBJ1-1|TRBV9|.|15
TGTGCCAGCAGCGAAACAGGGGGCAGCAACACTGAAGCTTTCTTT
CASSETGGSNTEAFF
>TRBD2|TRBJ2-5|TRBV14|.|13
TGTGCCAGCAGCCGGGGACTAGGGGAGACCCAGTACTTC
CASSRGLGETQYF
>TRBD1|TRBJ2-7|TRBV9|once|15
TGTGCCAGCAGCCCCAGGGGGACAGGGACCTACGAGCAGTACTTC
CASSPRGTGTYEQYF
>TRBD1|TRBJ1-4|TRBV28|once|13
TGTGCCAGCAGGGGACAGGGTGAGGAAAAACTGTTTTTT
CASRGQGEEKLFF
>TRBD1|TRBJ2-6|TRBV5-8|.|16
TGTGCCAGCAGTACACAGGGGTCGGCTGGGGCCAACGTCCTGACTTTC
CASSTQGSAGANVLTF
>.|TRBJ1-5|TRBV2|.|19
TGTGCCAGCAGCCCCTCTACCGATGGACGACAGAGTAGCAATCAGCCCCAGCATTTT
CASSPSTDGRQSSNQPQHF
>.|TRBJ2-7|TRBV6-5|few|14
TGTGCCAGCAGTTATGGGCAGAGATCCTACGAGCAGTACTTC
CASSYGQRSYEQYF
>.|TRBJ1-2|TRBV30|.|13
TGTGCCTGGAGTGTTGTATCTGCAGGGGGCTACACCTTC
CAWSVVSAGGYTF
>.|TRBJ2-5|TRBV18|few|16
TGTGCCAGCTCACCACCGTGGCTAGCAGATCAAGAGACCCAGTACTTC
CASSPPWLADQETQYF
>.|TRBJ1-1|TRBV30|.|12
TGTGCCCAGTGGACGGGGTCCACTGAAGCTTTCTTT
CAQWTGSTEAFF
>.|TRBJ2-1|TRBV10-3|.|14
TGTGCCATCAGTGAACGGGTTTCCTACAATGAGCAGTTCTTC
CAISERVSYNEQFF
>TRBD1|TRBJ2-7|TRBV2|.|14
TGTGCCAGCAGAAACACAGGGGGCGACTACGAGCAGTACTTC
CASRNTGGDYEQYF
>.|TRBJ1-4|TRBV6-1|.|12
TGTGCCAGCCAACCCGATCGGGGAAAACTGTTTTTT
CASQPDRGKLFF
>.|TRBJ2-4|TRBV6-5|.|16
TGTGCCAGCAGTTTAACAGGGCCTGTGGCCAAAAACATTCAGTACTTC
CASSLTGPVAKNIQYF
>.|TRBJ2-5|TRBV7-3|.|13
TGTGCCAGCAGCCGAGGACGGGGAGAGACCCAGTACTTC
CASSRGRGETQYF
>TRBD1|TRBJ1-1|TRBV11-3|.|16
TGTGCCAGCAGCTATCAAGGACAGGGGATGAACACTGAAGCTTTCTTT
CASSYQGQGMNTEAFF
>.|TRBJ2-1|TRBV19|.|17
TGTGCCAGTAGTATTTCGAGAGCTAGTACCTCCTACAATGAGCAGTTCTTC
CASSISRASTSYNEQFF
>TRBD2|TRBJ2-1|TRBV5-1|few|14
TGCGCCAGCAGCTGGGAGGGAGGGCGGGGTGAGCAGTTCTTC
CASSWEGGRGEQFF
>.|TRBJ1-4|TRBV19|.|14
TGTGCCAGTAGATCCGGTCCCCCGGGGGAAAAACTGTTTTTT
CASRSGPPGEKLFF
>.|TRBJ1-4|TRBV9|.|15
TGTGCCAGCAGCGCTAACAGTGCAACTAATGAAAAACTGTTTTTT
CASSANSATNEKLFF
>TRBD1|TRBJ1-5|TRBV6-1|once|14
TGTGCCAGCAGTGAAACCACAGGGGATCAGCCCCAGCATTTT
CASSETTGDQPQHF
>TRBD1|TRBJ1-2|TRBV19|once|15
TGTGCCAGTTCCTTAGCCGGGACAGCCACCTATGGCTACACCTTC
CASSLAGTATYGYTF
>TRBD1|TRBJ1-2|TRBV28|.|16
TGTGCCAGCGCTAGTTTCAAGGACAGGGTGGTTCGTGGCTACACCTTC
CASASFKDRVVRGYTF
>.|TRBJ1-1|TRBV6-4|few|14
TGTGCCAGCAGTCAAGACAGGTTGAACACTGAAGCTTTCTTT
CASSQDRLNTEAFF
>.|TRBJ2-7|TRBV6-5|.|14
TGTGCCAGCAGTTATGCAGGTGAAAGCTACGAGCAGTACTTC
CASSYAGESYEQYF
>TRBD1|TRBJ2-7|TRBV30|few|11
TGTGCCGGACAGGGAATCTACGAGCAGTACTTC
CAGQGIYEQYF
>.|TRBJ2-7|TRBV11-2|once|14
TGTGCCAGCAGCTTCTCGGACAGTACCTACGAGCAGTACTTC
CASSFSDSTYEQYF
>.|TRBJ2-5|TRBV11-3|.|13
TGTGCCAGCAGCTTAGGGCATAAAGAGACCCAGTACTTC
CASSLGHKETQYF
>TRBD1|TRBJ1-2|TRBV7-2|many|16
TGTGCCAGCAGCTTATGGGCCGGGACAGTCCCCTCCGGCTACACCTTC
CASSLWAGTVPSGYTF
>TRBD2|TRBJ2-2|TRBV5-4|.|15
TGTGCCAGCAGCTTCGGACTAGCGGGAGGTGGGGAGCTGTTTTTT
CASSFGLAGGGELFF
>.|TRBJ2-6|TRBV5-4|.|19
TGTGCCAGCAGCTTGGCCAGGATGCAGGGGGGTTTTGGGGCCAACGTCCTGACTTTC
CASSLARMQGGFGANVLTF
>.|TRBJ2-5|TRBV25-1|.|15
TGTGCCAGCTCCGTCGGGATGTCGACGGGAGAGACCCAGTACTTC
CASSVGMSTGETQYF
>.|TRBJ1-4|TRBV30|.|14
TGTGCCTGGAGTGTTTTTCAGGCATCTGAAAAACTGTTTTTT
CAWSVFQASEKLFF
>TRBD1|TRBJ1-2|TRBV4-1|.|15
TGCGCCAGCAGCCAAGCACCCGGGACAGTCTATGGCTACACCTTC
CASSQAPGTVYGYTF
>.|TRBJ2-1|TRBV6-1|once|12
TGTGCCAGCAGTGTTTTTGCGAGTGAGCAGTTCTTC
CASSVFASEQFF
>.|TRBJ2-7|TRBV28|.|14
TGTGCCAGCAGTCCGGGAGTCGGCCTCTACGAGCAGTACTTC
CASSPGVGLYEQYF
>TRBD2|TRBJ2-7|TRBV7-9|.|14
TGTGCCAGCAGCTCGACTAGCGGGAGTTACGAGCAGTACTTC
CASSSTSGSYEQYF